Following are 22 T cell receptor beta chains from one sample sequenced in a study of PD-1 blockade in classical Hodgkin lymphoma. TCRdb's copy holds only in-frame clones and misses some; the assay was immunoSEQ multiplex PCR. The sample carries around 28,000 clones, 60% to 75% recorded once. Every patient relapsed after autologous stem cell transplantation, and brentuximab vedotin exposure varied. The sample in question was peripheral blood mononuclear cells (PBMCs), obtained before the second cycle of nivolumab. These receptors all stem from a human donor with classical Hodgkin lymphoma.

The CDR3: CASSPARTEPNYGYTF. As DNA, the CDR3 is TGTGCCAGCAGTCCCGCCAGGACAGAACCTAACTATGGCTACACCTTC. The rearrangement links TRBV28 to TRBJ1-2, with D tentatively TRBD1 (6 bases). Germline CDR1 reads MDHEN; CDR2 reads SYDVKM. V was clipped by 5 bases and J by 0 bases, with 16 bases between them. This CDR3 has 16 residues.

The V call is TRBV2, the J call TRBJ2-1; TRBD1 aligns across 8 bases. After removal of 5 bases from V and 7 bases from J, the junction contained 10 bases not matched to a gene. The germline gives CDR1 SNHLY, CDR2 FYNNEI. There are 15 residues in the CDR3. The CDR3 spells CASSPRTGRENEQFF. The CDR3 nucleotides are TGTGCCAGCAGTCCCCGGACAGGGAGAGAGAATGAGCAGTTCTTC.

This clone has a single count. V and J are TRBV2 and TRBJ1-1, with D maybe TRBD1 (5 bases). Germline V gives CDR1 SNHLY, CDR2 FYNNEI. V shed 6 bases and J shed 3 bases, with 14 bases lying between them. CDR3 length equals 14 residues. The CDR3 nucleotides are TGTGCCAGCAGCCCCCGGGGCTCGGACACTGAAGCTTTCTTT. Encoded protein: CASSPRGSDTEAFF.

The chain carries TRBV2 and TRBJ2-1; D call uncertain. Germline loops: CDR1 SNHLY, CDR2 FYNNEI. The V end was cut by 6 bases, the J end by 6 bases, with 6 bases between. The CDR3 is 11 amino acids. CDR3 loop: CASRDFNEQFF. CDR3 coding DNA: TGTGCCAGCAGAGACTTCAATGAGCAGTTCTTC.

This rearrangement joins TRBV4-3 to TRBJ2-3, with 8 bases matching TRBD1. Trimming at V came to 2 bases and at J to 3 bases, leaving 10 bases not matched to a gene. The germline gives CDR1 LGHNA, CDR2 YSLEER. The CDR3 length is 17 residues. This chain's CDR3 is CASSQRPVDRGTDTQYF. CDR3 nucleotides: TGCGCCAGCAGCCAAAGGCCCGTAGACAGGGGAACAGATACGCAGTATTTT.

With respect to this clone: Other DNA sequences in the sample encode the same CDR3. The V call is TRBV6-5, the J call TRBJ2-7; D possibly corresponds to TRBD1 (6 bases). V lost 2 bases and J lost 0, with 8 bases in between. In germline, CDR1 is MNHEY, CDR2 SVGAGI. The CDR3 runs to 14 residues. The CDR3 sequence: CASSYTGTSYEQYF. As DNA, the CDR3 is TGTGCCAGCAGTTACACAGGGACCTCCTACGAGCAGTACTTC.

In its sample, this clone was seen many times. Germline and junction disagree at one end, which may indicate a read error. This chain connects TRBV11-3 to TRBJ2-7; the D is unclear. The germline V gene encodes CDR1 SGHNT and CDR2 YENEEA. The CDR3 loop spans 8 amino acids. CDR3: CASSNWEF. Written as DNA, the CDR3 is TGTGCCAGCAGCAACTGGGAATTC.

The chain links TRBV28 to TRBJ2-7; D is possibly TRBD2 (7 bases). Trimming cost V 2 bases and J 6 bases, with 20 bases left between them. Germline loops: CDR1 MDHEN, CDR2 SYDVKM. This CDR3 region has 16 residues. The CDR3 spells CASSLGGAGALVEQYF. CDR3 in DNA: TGTGCCAGCAGTTTAGGGGGCGCGGGAGCTTTGGTCGAGCAGTACTTC.

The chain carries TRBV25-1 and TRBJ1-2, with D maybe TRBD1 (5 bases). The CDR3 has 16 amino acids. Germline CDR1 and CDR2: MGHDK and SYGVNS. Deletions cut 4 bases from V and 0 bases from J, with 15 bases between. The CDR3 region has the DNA TGTGCCAGCAGTGCCCCGGGAGGGGCTACTAACTATGGCTACACCTTC. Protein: CASSAPGGATNYGYTF.

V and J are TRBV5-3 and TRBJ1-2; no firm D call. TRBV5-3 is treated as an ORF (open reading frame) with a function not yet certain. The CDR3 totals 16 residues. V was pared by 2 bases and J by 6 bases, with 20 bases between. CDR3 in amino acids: CARSLDRDRVKNGYTF. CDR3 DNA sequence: TGTGCCAGAAGCTTAGATAGAGACCGGGTGAAGAATGGCTACACCTTC.

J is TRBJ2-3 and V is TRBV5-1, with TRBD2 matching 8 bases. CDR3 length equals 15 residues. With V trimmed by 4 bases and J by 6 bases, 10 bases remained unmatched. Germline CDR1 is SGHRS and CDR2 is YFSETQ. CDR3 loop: CASSGRGLEGDTQYF. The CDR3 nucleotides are TGCGCCAGCAGCGGCAGGGGACTAGAGGGCGATACGCAGTATTTT.

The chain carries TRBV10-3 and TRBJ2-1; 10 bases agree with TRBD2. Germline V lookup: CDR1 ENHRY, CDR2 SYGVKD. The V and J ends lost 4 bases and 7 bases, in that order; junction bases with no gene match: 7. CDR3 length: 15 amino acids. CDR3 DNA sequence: TGTGCCATCAGTGGAGGGAGCGGGGGGGTAAATGAGCAGTTCTTC. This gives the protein CAISGGSGGVNEQFF.

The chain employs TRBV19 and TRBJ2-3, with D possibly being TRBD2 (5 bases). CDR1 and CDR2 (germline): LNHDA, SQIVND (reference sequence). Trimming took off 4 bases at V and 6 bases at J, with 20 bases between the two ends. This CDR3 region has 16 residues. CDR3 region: CASSTNSPTGSDTQYF. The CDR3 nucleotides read TGTGCCAGTAGTACCAACAGCCCCACGGGATCGGATACGCAGTATTTT.

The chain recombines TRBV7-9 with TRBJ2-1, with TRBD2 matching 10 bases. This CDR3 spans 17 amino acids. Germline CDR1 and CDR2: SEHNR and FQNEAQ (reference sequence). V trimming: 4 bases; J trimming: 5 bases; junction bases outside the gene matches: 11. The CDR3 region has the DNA TGTGCCAGCAGCTCCGGGACTAGCGTTCTCATGCACAATGAGCAGTTCTTC. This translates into CASSSGTSVLMHNEQFF.

As DNA, the CDR3 is TGTGCCAGCAGCTTGTGGCAGGGGGCGCGCGAGCAGTACTTC. Translated, it gives CASSLWQGAREQYF. The chain recombines TRBV5-8 with TRBJ2-7; 8 nucleotides line up with TRBD1. This CDR3 has 14 residues. Losses at the gene ends were 1 base for V and 6 bases for J; bases not matched to a gene: 6. Germline values: CDR1 SGHTS, CDR2 YDEGEE.

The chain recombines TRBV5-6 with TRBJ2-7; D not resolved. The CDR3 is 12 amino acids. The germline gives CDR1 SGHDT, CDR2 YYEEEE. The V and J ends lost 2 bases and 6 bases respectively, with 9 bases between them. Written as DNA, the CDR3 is TGTGCCAGCAGCTTTGCCGGGCGCGAGCAGTACGTC. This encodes CASSFAGREQYV.

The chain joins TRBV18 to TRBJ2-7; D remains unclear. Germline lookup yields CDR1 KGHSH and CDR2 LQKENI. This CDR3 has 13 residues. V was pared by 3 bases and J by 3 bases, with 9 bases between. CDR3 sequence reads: CASSPSGVYEQYV. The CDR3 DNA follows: TGTGCCAGCTCACCGAGTGGGGTCTACGAGCAGTACGTC.

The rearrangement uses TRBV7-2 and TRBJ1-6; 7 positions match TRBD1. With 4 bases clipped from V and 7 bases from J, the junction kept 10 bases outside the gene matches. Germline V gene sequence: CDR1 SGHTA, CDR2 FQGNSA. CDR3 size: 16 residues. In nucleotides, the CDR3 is TGTGCCAGCAGCTCCCATTCGGGACAGTTGAATTCACCCCTCCACTTT. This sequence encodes CASSSHSGQLNSPLHF.

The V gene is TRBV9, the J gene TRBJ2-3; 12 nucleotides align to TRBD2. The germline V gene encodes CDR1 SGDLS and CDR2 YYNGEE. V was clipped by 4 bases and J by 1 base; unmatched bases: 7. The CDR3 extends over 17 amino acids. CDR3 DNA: TGTGCCAGCAGCACCCGACTAGCGGGAGCGGGCACAGATACGCAGTATTTT. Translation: CASSTRLAGAGTDTQYF.

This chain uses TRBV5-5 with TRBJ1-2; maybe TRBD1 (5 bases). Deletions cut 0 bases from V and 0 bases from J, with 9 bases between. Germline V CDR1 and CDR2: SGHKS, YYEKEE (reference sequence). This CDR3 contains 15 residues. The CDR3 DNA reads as TGTGCCAGCAGCTTGGTGGGGGATACTAACTATGGCTACACCTTC. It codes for CASSLVGDTNYGYTF.

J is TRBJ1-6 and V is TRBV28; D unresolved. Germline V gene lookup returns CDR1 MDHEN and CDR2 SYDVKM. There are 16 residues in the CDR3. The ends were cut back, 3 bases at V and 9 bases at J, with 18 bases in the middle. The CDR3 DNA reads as TGTGCCAGCAGTTTGCGACGGCTTCTGAAGGGTTCACCCCTCCACTTT. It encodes CASSLRRLLKGSPLHF.

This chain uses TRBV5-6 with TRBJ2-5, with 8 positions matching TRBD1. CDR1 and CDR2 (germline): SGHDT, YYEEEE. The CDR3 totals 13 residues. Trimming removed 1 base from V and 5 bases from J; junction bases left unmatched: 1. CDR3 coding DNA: TGTGCCAGCAGCTTGACAGGGGGGGAGACCCAGTACTTC. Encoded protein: CASSLTGGETQYF.